Below, 29 T cell receptor beta chains from the same sample are listed, as sequenced in a study of T cells expressing NK-cell markers. TCRdb reanalyzed the 5' RACE reads, giving one entry per CDR3 protein sequence and no DNA. The sample's table shows over 250,000 distinct CDR3 sequences. Sequencing was done on a sample of blood T cells: a sorted CD56 or NKG2C T cell subset, CD4+ or CD8+ T cells, or bulk PBMC T cells (not recorded which). All receptors derive from a woman aged 18-70 years in good health.

The chain carries TRBV24-1 and TRBJ2-2. The CDR3 loop spans 11 amino acids. Germline V CDR1 and CDR2: KGHDR, SFDVKD. Here the CDR3 reads CASQAGGELFF.

The chain joins TRBV6-2 or TRBV6-3 to TRBJ2-1; as DNA is missing, the TRBD1 call by TCRdb cannot be tested. Per germline, CDR1 MNHEY and CDR2 SVGEGT. The CDR3 is made up of 15 amino acids. The CDR3 sequence is CASSPWGASSYEQFF.

V is TRBV20-1 and J is TRBJ2-7; TCRdb names TRBD1, which stays unverified in the absence of DNA. The CDR3 contains 13 residues. Per the germline V gene, CDR1 is DFQATT and CDR2 is SNEGSKA (reference sequence). The CDR3 is CSAGPPGDYEQYF.

The chain has TRBV6-5 and TRBJ1-2. Germline V gene sequence: CDR1 MNHEY, CDR2 SVGAGI. The CDR3 spans 14 residues. The CDR3 loop is CASSYSTAGYGYTF.

The chain combines TRBV20-1 with TRBJ2-1; no DNA is available, so the TRBD2 call from TCRdb remains unchecked. Germline loops: CDR1 DFQATT, CDR2 SNEGSKA (reference sequence). The CDR3 totals 13 residues. The CDR3 here is CSASLDPGNEQFF.

The J gene is TRBJ1-1, the V gene TRBV6-6. The CDR3 totals 13 residues. Germline V gene sequence: CDR1 MNHNY, CDR2 SVGAGI (reference sequence). The CDR3: CASSSLSDTEAFF.

This rearrangement joins TRBV18 to TRBJ1-1; TCRdb picks TRBD1, but there is no DNA to check that call. The CDR3 has 14 residues. In germline, CDR1 is KGHSH, CDR2 LQKENI. CDR3 sequence reads: CASSPGQSNTEAFF.

This chain joins TRBV20-1 and TRBJ1-4; lacking DNA, the TRBD1 call made by TCRdb goes unchecked. Germline CDR1 and CDR2: DFQATT and SNEGSKA (reference sequence). The CDR3 contains 17 residues. CDR3 in amino acids: CSARDPFSGETNEKLFF.

The chain combines TRBV5-1 with TRBJ2-2; checking the TCRdb D call of TRBD2 is not possible without DNA. The V gene's germline CDR1 is SGHRS and CDR2 YFSETQ. The CDR3 covers 15 residues. CDR3 loop: CASSGMGTSFGELFF.

This chain uses TRBV4-1 with TRBJ1-1; without DNA, the TCRdb call of TRBD1 cannot be checked. CDR1 and CDR2 (germline): MGHRA, YSYEKL. There are 17 residues in the CDR3. CDR3 amino acids: CASSQGQGPLMDTEAFF.

Here the CDR3 reads CASSEWPSPLHF. The gene calls are TRBV2 and TRBJ1-6. Germline V gene lookup returns CDR1 SNHLY and CDR2 FYNNEI. The CDR3 runs to 12 residues.

The rearrangement uses TRBV7-9 and TRBJ2-7; with no DNA, the TCRdb D assignment of TRBD1 cannot be verified. Germline V lookup: CDR1 SEHNR, CDR2 FQNEAQ (reference sequence). The CDR3 consists of 14 residues. The chain's CDR3 is CASSFGTGVYEQYF. Filled out from reference TRBV7-9 and TRBJ2-7, the complete variable domain reads DTGVSQNPRHKITKRGQNVTFRCDPISEHNRLYWYRQTLGQGPEFLTYFQNEAQLEKSRLLSDRFSAERPKGSFSTLEIQRTEQGDSAMYLCASSFGTGVYEQYFGPGTRLTVT.

The V gene is TRBV29-1, the J gene TRBJ2-5; TCRdb's assignment of TRBD2 cannot be checked, as there is no DNA. Per the germline V gene, CDR1 is SQVTM and CDR2 is ANQGSEA. The CDR3 runs to 12 residues. The CDR3 loop is CSVEYRLRSQYF.

V gene TRBV6-4 combines with J gene TRBJ2-3. This CDR3 contains 13 residues. Germline CDR1 is MRHNA and CDR2 is SNTAGT. CDR3 sequence reads: CASSDSMADTQYF.

The chain has TRBV4-1 and TRBJ1-4; TCRdb gives TRBD1 as the D gene, but with no DNA this cannot be confirmed. CDR1 is MGHRA, CDR2 YSYEKL, per germline. The CDR3 runs 14 residues. CDR3 residues: CASSQDIGVEKLFF.

V gene TRBV20-1 combines with J gene TRBJ1-2; absent DNA, TCRdb's TRBD1 call cannot be checked. Germline CDR1 is DFQATT and CDR2 is SNEGSKA (reference sequence). This CDR3 is built from 14 residues. CDR3 loop: CSANFPGGDYGYTF.

The CDR3 loop is CASSPGRPGQPQHF. This chain links TRBV27 with TRBJ1-5; checking the TCRdb D call of TRBD1 is not possible without DNA. The CDR3 spans 14 residues. The germline CDR1 and CDR2 sequences are MNHEY and SMNVEV (reference sequence).

This chain uses TRBV3-1 with TRBJ2-4; no DNA is available, so the TRBD2 call from TCRdb remains unchecked. The CDR3 has 17 residues. Germline lookup yields CDR1 LGHDT and CDR2 YNNKEL (reference sequence). This CDR3 is CASSARLADSAKNIQYF. Filled out from reference TRBV3-1 and TRBJ2-4, the complete variable domain reads DTAVSQTPKYLVTQMGNDKSIKCEQNLGHDTMYWYKQDSKKFLKIMFSYNNKELIINETVPNRFSPKSPDKAHLNLHINSLELGDSAVYFCASSARLADSAKNIQYFGAGTRLSVL.

The chain couples TRBV25-1 to TRBJ2-7; TCRdb returns TRBD1, unconfirmable since there is no DNA. The CDR3 has 14 amino acids. The germline CDR1 and CDR2 sequences are MGHDK and SYGVNS. The CDR3 reads CASSELGQGLEQYF.

The CDR3 loop reads CAIRRLAGSADTQYF. The J gene is TRBJ2-3, the V gene TRBV10-3; TCRdb picks TRBD2, but there is no DNA to check that call. Germline values: CDR1 ENHRY, CDR2 SYGVKD. This CDR3 has 15 residues.

V is TRBV12-3 or TRBV12-4 and J is TRBJ1-2. There are 14 residues in the CDR3. The CDR3: CASTLPPTGFSYTF.

J is TRBJ2-2 and V is TRBV7-2. Germline V gene data show CDR1 as SGHTA and CDR2 as FQGNSA. The CDR3 extends over 16 amino acids. CDR3 loop: CASSRGQTNFAGELFF.

The V gene is TRBV5-4, the J gene TRBJ1-3. The germline CDR1 and CDR2 sequences are SGHNT and YYREEE (reference sequence). This CDR3 contains 14 residues. CDR3 loop: CASSPTGLGNTIYF.

The chain combines TRBV12-3 or TRBV12-4 with TRBJ1-2; absent DNA, TCRdb's TRBD1 call cannot be checked. The CDR3 spans 14 residues. CDR3: CASTRGRGPYGYTF.

V is TRBV20-1 and J is TRBJ2-1; TCRdb returns TRBD1, unconfirmable since there is no DNA. Germline V gene lookup returns CDR1 DFQATT and CDR2 SNEGSKA (reference sequence). The CDR3 extends over 13 amino acids. The CDR3 spells CSASQGTYNEQFF.

The chain carries TRBV20-1 and TRBJ2-7. The germline V gene encodes CDR1 DFQATT and CDR2 SNEGSKA (reference sequence). The CDR3 has 11 amino acids. The CDR3 sequence is CSARDPYEQYF.

The chain employs TRBV5-4 and TRBJ1-4; the D call from TCRdb, TRBD1, cannot be confirmed without DNA. The CDR3 spans 16 residues. The V gene's germline CDR1 is SGHNT and CDR2 YYREEE (reference sequence). The CDR3 is CASSLVGAGGNEKLFF.

The chain combines TRBV7-6 with TRBJ2-3. Germline CDR1 SGHVS, CDR2 FNYEAQ. The CDR3 is 15 residues long. The CDR3 reads CASSLVGWNTDTQYF. Together with reference TRBV7-6 and TRBJ2-3, the CDR3 gives the full variable domain: GAGVSQSPRYKVTKRGQDVALRCDPISGHVSLYWYRQALGQGPEFLTYFNYEAQQDKSGLPNDRFSAERPEGSISTLTIQRTEQRDSAMYRCASSLVGWNTDTQYFGPGTRLTVL.

The chain joins TRBV5-1 to TRBJ2-1; TCRdb proposes TRBD2, but this gene call is untestable without DNA. In germline, CDR1 is SGHRS, CDR2 YFSETQ. The CDR3 has 17 amino acids. CDR3 protein: CASRVAGGTSSYNEQFF.